Listed below are T cell receptor beta chains from one sample, sequenced in a study of early T cells in non-severe SARS-CoV-2 infection. TCRdb processed the 5' RACE reads anew with MiXCR; each CDR3 protein has one entry. The sample gives 81,000 or so distinct CDR3 sequences, 9.5% to 15% of which show up once; roughly 3.2% is in the top ten. Sequencing was performed on whole blood. The receptors stem from an adult who was a healthcare worker with PCR-confirmed SARS-CoV-2 infection or an uninfected control (not recorded which). CDR3s include the opening cysteine and the closing phenylalanine or tryptophan. A D gene is named only where the DNA matches it firmly. Where a row states a size, it is once, few, many or the class of an expanded clone; other rows omit it.

D gene: TRBD1
V gene: TRBV28
J gene: TRBJ1-1
clone size: many
CDR3 protein: CASSFDRGSEAFF
CDR3 DNA: TGTGCCAGCAGTTTTGACAGGGGGTCTGAAGCTTTCTTT

D gene: NA
V gene: TRBV12-3/TRBV12-4
J gene: TRBJ1-2
clone size: many
CDR3 protein: CASSLEAGINYGYTF
CDR3 DNA: TGTGCCAGCAGTTTAGAAGCGGGAATCAACTATGGCTACACCTTC

D gene: NA
V gene: TRBV3-1
J gene: TRBJ1-2
clone size: NA
CDR3 protein: CVSSHRGDGYTF
CDR3 DNA: TGTGTCAGCAGCCATAGGGGGGATGGCTACACCTTC

D gene: NA
V gene: TRBV5-6
J gene: TRBJ2-7
clone size: few
CDR3 protein: CASSLVGGSSVYEQYF
CDR3 DNA: TGTGCCAGCAGCTTGGTTGGGGGCTCGTCGGTCTACGAGCAGTACTTC

D gene: NA
V gene: TRBV28
J gene: TRBJ1-3
clone size: NA
CDR3 protein: CASTSENTIYF
CDR3 DNA: TGTGCCAGCACCTCTGAAAACACCATATATTTT

D gene: TRBD2
V gene: TRBV20-1
J gene: TRBJ2-2
clone size: many
CDR3 protein: CSARRLAGGPGELFF
CDR3 DNA: TGCAGTGCTAGAAGGCTAGCGGGAGGGCCCGGGGAGCTGTTTTTT

D gene: NA
V gene: TRBV13
J gene: TRBJ1-2
clone size: few
CDR3 protein: CASSLEGPYYGYTF
CDR3 DNA: TGTGCCAGCAGCTTAGAGGGGCCTTACTATGGCTACACCTTC

D gene: TRBD1
V gene: TRBV5-1
J gene: TRBJ2-1
clone size: many
CDR3 protein: CASSLQGANEQFF
CDR3 DNA: TGCGCCAGCAGCTTACAGGGGGCTAATGAGCAGTTCTTC

D gene: TRBD1
V gene: TRBV18
J gene: TRBJ1-2
clone size: NA
CDR3 protein: CASSPTGEYGYTF
CDR3 DNA: TGTGCCAGCTCACCCACAGGGGAGTATGGCTACACCTTC

D gene: NA
V gene: TRBV18
J gene: TRBJ2-5
clone size: NA
CDR3 protein: CASSRGEQETQYF
CDR3 DNA: TGTGCCAGCTCACGAGGGGAACAAGAGACCCAGTACTTC

D gene: NA
V gene: TRBV7-2
J gene: TRBJ2-2
clone size: few
CDR3 protein: CASSYTQMRGELFF
CDR3 DNA: TGTGCCAGCAGTTATACTCAGATGAGGGGGGAGCTGTTTTTT

D gene: NA
V gene: TRBV4-2
J gene: TRBJ2-1
clone size: many
CDR3 protein: CASSPGPADRQQFF
CDR3 DNA: TGTGCCAGCAGCCCGGGACCAGCCGACAGGCAGCAGTTCTTC

D gene: NA
V gene: TRBV24-1
J gene: TRBJ2-7
clone size: NA
CDR3 protein: CATSEPRGSGYEQYF
CDR3 DNA: TGTGCCACCAGTGAACCCCGAGGGAGCGGGTACGAGCAGTACTTC

D gene: NA
V gene: TRBV24-1
J gene: TRBJ2-5
clone size: many
CDR3 protein: CATSDFRVDEETQYF
CDR3 DNA: TGTGCCACCAGTGATTTCCGCGTGGACGAAGAGACCCAGTACTTC

D gene: NA
V gene: TRBV7-9
J gene: TRBJ2-1
clone size: few
CDR3 protein: CASSPTWGEQFF
CDR3 DNA: TGTGCCAGCAGCCCAACGTGGGGTGAGCAGTTCTTC

D gene: NA
V gene: TRBV3-1
J gene: TRBJ2-5
clone size: NA
CDR3 protein: CASSQRGQGETQYF
CDR3 DNA: TGTGCCAGCAGCCAACGGGGACAAGGAGAGACCCAGTACTTC

D gene: NA
V gene: TRBV20-1
J gene: TRBJ1-1
clone size: NA
CDR3 protein: CSAIRRMNTEAFF
CDR3 DNA: TGCAGTGCTATAAGACGGATGAACACTGAAGCTTTCTTT

D gene: TRBD1
V gene: TRBV6-6
J gene: TRBJ1-4
clone size: many
CDR3 protein: CASTNRQGAVATNEKLFF
CDR3 DNA: TGTGCCAGCACCAATCGACAGGGGGCTGTAGCAACTAATGAAAAACTGTTTTTT

D gene: NA
V gene: TRBV29-1
J gene: TRBJ2-7
clone size: NA
CDR3 protein: CSARTTLSEQYF
CDR3 DNA: TGCAGCGCCCGGACTACCTTGAGTGAGCAGTACTTC

D gene: TRBD1
V gene: TRBV2
J gene: TRBJ2-5
clone size: many
CDR3 protein: CASRPGQGQETQYF
CDR3 DNA: TGTGCCAGCAGGCCCGGACAGGGCCAAGAGACCCAGTACTTC

D gene: NA
V gene: TRBV18
J gene: TRBJ1-5
clone size: many
CDR3 protein: CASSPRRGNQPQHF
CDR3 DNA: TGTGCCAGCTCACCTCGCAGGGGCAATCAGCCCCAGCATTTT

D gene: TRBD1
V gene: TRBV5-5
J gene: TRBJ2-1
clone size: NA
CDR3 protein: CASREPGQGSYNEQFF
CDR3 DNA: TGTGCCAGCAGAGAACCGGGACAGGGGTCCTACAATGAGCAGTTCTTC

D gene: TRBD1
V gene: TRBV20-1
J gene: TRBJ2-3
clone size: few
CDR3 protein: CSAQDRGRTDTQYF
CDR3 DNA: TGCAGTGCCCAGGACAGGGGAAGGACAGATACGCAGTATTTT

D gene: NA
V gene: TRBV5-4
J gene: TRBJ2-3
clone size: many
CDR3 protein: CASSYETIPDTQYF
CDR3 DNA: TGTGCCAGCAGCTATGAGACTATCCCAGATACGCAGTATTTT

D gene: NA
V gene: TRBV20-1
J gene: TRBJ2-5
clone size: NA
CDR3 protein: CSAGSGPQETQYF
CDR3 DNA: TGCAGTGCTGGGAGCGGACCCCAAGAGACCCAGTACTTC

D gene: TRBD2
V gene: TRBV9
J gene: TRBJ2-5
clone size: few
CDR3 protein: CASSVGGLADQETQYF
CDR3 DNA: TGTGCCAGCAGCGTAGGGGGACTAGCGGACCAAGAGACCCAGTACTTC

D gene: NA
V gene: TRBV9
J gene: TRBJ2-7
clone size: NA
CDR3 protein: CASSPGGQGYEQYF
CDR3 DNA: TGTGCCAGCAGCCCAGGGGGGCAGGGTTACGAGCAGTACTTC

D gene: NA
V gene: TRBV5-1
J gene: TRBJ2-7
clone size: few
CDR3 protein: CASSLGQSLDEQYF
CDR3 DNA: TGCGCCAGCAGCTTGGGACAGTCACTGGACGAGCAGTACTTC

D gene: NA
V gene: TRBV7-9
J gene: TRBJ1-5
clone size: NA
CDR3 protein: CASSLDSSNQLQHF
CDR3 DNA: TGTGCCAGCAGCTTAGACTCCAGCAATCAGCTCCAGCATTTT

D gene: NA
V gene: TRBV5-1
J gene: TRBJ1-4
clone size: NA
CDR3 protein: CASSPQGPGNEKLFF
CDR3 DNA: TGCGCCAGCAGCCCCCAGGGGCCGGGAAATGAAAAACTGTTTTTT

D gene: NA
V gene: TRBV27
J gene: TRBJ2-1
clone size: few
CDR3 protein: CASSLYGASSYNEQFF
CDR3 DNA: TGTGCCAGCAGTTTATACGGGGCTAGCTCCTACAATGAGCAGTTCTTC

D gene: TRBD1
V gene: TRBV20-1
J gene: TRBJ2-7
clone size: NA
CDR3 protein: CSASREQGDLYLEQYF
CDR3 DNA: TGCAGTGCTAGTCGGGAACAGGGGGACCTTTACCTGGAGCAGTACTTC

D gene: TRBD1
V gene: TRBV15
J gene: TRBJ2-4
clone size: NA
CDR3 protein: CATKDRTQNIQYF
CDR3 DNA: TGTGCCACCAAGGACAGGACCCAAAACATTCAGTACTTC

D gene: TRBD1
V gene: TRBV28
J gene: TRBJ1-1
clone size: NA
CDR3 protein: CASSRDRGPTEAFF
CDR3 DNA: TGTGCCAGCAGTCGAGACAGGGGGCCCACTGAAGCTTTCTTT

D gene: NA
V gene: TRBV11-2
J gene: TRBJ2-2
clone size: many
CDR3 protein: CASSNVGANTGELFF
CDR3 DNA: TGTGCCAGCAGCAACGTAGGGGCGAACACCGGGGAGCTGTTTTTT

D gene: NA
V gene: TRBV28
J gene: TRBJ2-7
clone size: many
CDR3 protein: CASSRQGLYEQYF
CDR3 DNA: TGTGCCAGCAGTCGGCAGGGGCTCTACGAGCAGTACTTC

D gene: NA
V gene: TRBV5-6
J gene: TRBJ2-7
clone size: NA
CDR3 protein: CASSSQAKDYEQYF
CDR3 DNA: TGTGCCAGCAGCTCACAGGCGAAGGACTACGAGCAGTACTTC

D gene: NA
V gene: TRBV29-1
J gene: TRBJ2-1
clone size: NA
CDR3 protein: CSTGTNYLNEQFF
CDR3 DNA: TGCAGCACCGGGACCAACTACCTCAATGAGCAGTTCTTC

D gene: TRBD2
V gene: TRBV29-1
J gene: TRBJ2-7
clone size: NA
CDR3 protein: CSAGTSGPYEQYF
CDR3 DNA: TGCAGCGCAGGGACTAGCGGGCCGTACGAGCAGTACTTC

D gene: TRBD1
V gene: TRBV10-3
J gene: TRBJ1-5
clone size: NA
CDR3 protein: CAISRVGQANQPQHF
CDR3 DNA: TGTGCCATCAGTCGGGTTGGACAGGCCAATCAGCCCCAGCATTTT

D gene: NA
V gene: TRBV28
J gene: TRBJ2-2
clone size: few
CDR3 protein: CASSLTGSTGELFF
CDR3 DNA: TGTGCCAGCAGCCTCACAGGGAGCACCGGGGAGCTGTTTTTT

D gene: NA
V gene: TRBV20-1
J gene: TRBJ2-7
clone size: NA
CDR3 protein: CSAPTGGQAYEQYF
CDR3 DNA: TGCAGTGCTCCGACGGGCGGTCAGGCCTACGAGCAGTACTTC

D gene: NA
V gene: TRBV18
J gene: TRBJ1-1
clone size: NA
CDR3 protein: CASSPNSGSGGDTEAFF
CDR3 DNA: TGTGCCAGCTCACCGAACTCTGGGTCCGGAGGGGACACTGAAGCTTTCTTT

D gene: NA
V gene: TRBV5-4
J gene: TRBJ2-2
clone size: few
CDR3 protein: CASTVGRSNTGELFF
CDR3 DNA: TGTGCCAGCACGGTGGGACGTAGCAACACCGGGGAGCTGTTTTTT